The 26 T cell receptor beta chains listed next were all sequenced from one sample in a study of identical twins. TCRdb redid the calling of the 5' RACE reads with MiXCR, one entry per CDR3 protein. The sample lists 1.5 million to 2 million distinct CDR3 sequences, more than 30% occurring once. The sample comprised cord blood. The receptors derive from a newborn girl in good health.

The table lists this clonotype with many counts. The J gene is TRBJ1-1, the V gene TRBV25-1; 8 bases line up with TRBD1. CDR3 size: 14 residues. The germline V gene has CDR1 MGHDK and CDR2 SYGVNS. V was pared by 4 bases and J by 0 bases, with 1 base of the junction left unmatched. CDR3 DNA sequence: TGTGCCAGCAGTGGGACAGGGTTGAACACTGAAGCTTTCTTT. Encoded protein: CASSGTGLNTEAFF.

V gene TRBV9 combines with J gene TRBJ2-1; 7 nucleotides line up with TRBD2. The DNA end is a closer match to TRBJ2-7, so the J assignment may be wrong. Germline assignment: CDR1 SGDLS and CDR2 YYNGEE. The CDR3 loop spans 16 amino acids. The CDR3 loop is CASSAAGRGVYNEQYF. CDR3 DNA sequence: TGTGCCAGCAGCGCAGCTGGGAGGGGAGTATACAATGAGCAGTACTTC.

This clonotype turned up a few times. V usage is TRBV10-3 and J usage is TRBJ1-1, with unresolved D. The germline V gene encodes CDR1 ENHRY and CDR2 SYGVKD. This CDR3 contains 15 residues. Trimming left V 7 bases short and J 3 bases short, with 18 bases between. In DNA form, the CDR3 reads TGTGCCATCACCCAGTCTCCCCTTCGGGACACTGAAGCTTTCTTT. It codes for CAITQSPLRDTEAFF.

The genes are TRBV29-1 and TRBJ1-5; D perhaps matches TRBD1 (6 bases). This CDR3 spans 13 amino acids. Trimming took 4 bases from V and 4 from J, leaving 11 bases between them. Per the germline V gene, CDR1 is SQVTM and CDR2 is ANQGSEA. The CDR3 DNA reads TGCAGCGTTGCCGGACAGACTAATCAGCCCCAGCATTTT. Translation gives CSVAGQTNQPQHF.

The chain combines TRBV5-1 with TRBJ1-2; no definite D call. The CDR3 is 14 amino acids. Trimming took off 4 bases at V and 5 bases at J, with 15 bases between the two ends. The germline V gene has CDR1 SGHRS and CDR2 YFSETQ. This CDR3 reads CASSPRVSGYGYTF. CDR3 nucleotide sequence: TGCGCCAGCAGCCCGAGGGTCAGTGGGTATGGCTACACCTTC.

V usage is TRBV7-2 and J usage is TRBJ1-1; 7 nucleotides match TRBD1. The CDR3 sequence is 15 residues long. The germline gives CDR1 SGHTA, CDR2 FQGNSA. The V gene end was trimmed by 5 bases and the J gene end by 1 base; junction bases not matched to a gene: 7. CDR3 residues: CASSTRQGWNTEAFF. The CDR3 DNA sequence: TGTGCCAGCAGCACCCGACAGGGATGGAACACTGAAGCTTTCTTT.

In its sample, this clonotype was seen many times. The V gene is TRBV10-3, the J gene TRBJ2-1; a weak D match, TRBD1 (6 bases). CDR3 length: 15 amino acids. Germline CDR1 ENHRY, CDR2 SYGVKD. With 0 bases removed from V and 12 bases from J, the gap between germline ends came to 18 bases. The CDR3 DNA sequence: TGTGCCATCAGTGAGTCGCTCAGGGGAAAGGTACCGCAGTTCTTC. Translating it yields CAISESLRGKVPQFF.

About this clonotype itself: A junction end diverges from the germline sequence, so it may reflect a read error. The gene calls are TRBV7-8 and TRBJ2-1, with 7 positions matching TRBD2. The CDR3 is made up of 17 amino acids. Germline loops: CDR1 SGHVS, CDR2 FQNEAQ. This CDR3 is CASSSPFLRELNNEQFF. In nucleotides, the CDR3 is TGTGCAAGCAGCTCCCCCTTTTTGCGGGAGCTCAACAATGAGCAGTTCTTC. The entire variable domain, with the rest obtained from reference TRBV7-8 and TRBJ2-1, is as follows: GAGVSQSPRYKVAKRGQDVALRCDPISGHVSLFWYQQALGQGPEFLTYFQNEAQLDKSGLPSDRFFAERPEGSVSTLKIQRTQQEDSAVYLCASSSPFLRELNNEQFFGPGTRLTVL.

The chain employs TRBV28 and TRBJ1-2, with TRBD1 as a possible D gene (5 bases). This CDR3 has 11 amino acids. Per the germline V gene, CDR1 is MDHEN and CDR2 is SYDVKM. V lost 4 bases and J lost 7, with 7 bases in between. This CDR3 is CASSSRVGYTF. Written as DNA, the CDR3 is TGTGCCAGCAGTTCCAGGGTTGGCTACACCTTC.

V usage is TRBV20-1 and J usage is TRBJ2-7; D is unresolved. The DNA end lines up better with TRBJ2-5; the J call may be wrong. This CDR3 comprises 13 residues. Germline CDR1 DFQATT, CDR2 SNEGSKA (reference sequence). The CDR3 DNA sequence: TGCAGCTCTTACGGCCCGACATTGGAGACCCAGTACTTC. Its protein product is CSSYGPTLETQYF.

The V and J genes are TRBV5-1 and TRBJ2-3; 8 nucleotides agree with TRBD2. Trimming removed 2 bases from V and 2 bases from J; junction bases left unmatched: 4. Germline assignment: CDR1 SGHRS and CDR2 YFSETQ. The CDR3 is 15 residues long. The CDR3: CASSFGLAHTDTQYF. The CDR3 bases are TGCGCCAGCAGCTTCGGACTAGCCCACACAGATACGCAGTATTTT.

The V call is TRBV20-1, the J call TRBJ2-5, with TRBD2 matching 7 bases. V lost 3 bases and J lost 4; bases outside the gene matches: 8. The length of the CDR3 is 14 residues. Germline CDR1 is DFQATT and CDR2 is SNEGSKA (reference sequence). This chain's CDR3 is CSASWGLPLETQYF. The CDR3 coding sequence is TGCAGTGCTAGCTGGGGACTACCCTTAGAGACCCAGTACTTC.

This clonotype came up a few times. The chain combines TRBV29-1 with TRBJ2-3, with 10 bases fitting TRBD1. The CDR3 runs to 15 residues. J gave up 4 bases and V 5 bases, and 9 bases lay outside the gene matches. Germline CDR1 reads SQVTM; CDR2 reads ANQGSEA. The CDR3 DNA is TGCAGCGTTCCCATATGGGACAGGGGTGCAGATACGCAGTATTTT. Protein sequence: CSVPIWDRGADTQYF.

In its sample, this clonotype was seen many times. V usage is TRBV4-2 and J usage is TRBJ2-3, with TRBD2 identical over 14 bases. Germline CDR1 is LGHNA and CDR2 is YNFKEQ. The ends lost 3 bases at V and 0 bases at J; junction bases unmatched: 8. The CDR3 has 19 residues. The CDR3 is CASSHGSGTSGGSTDTQYF. The CDR3 coding sequence is TGTGCCAGCAGCCATGGATCCGGGACTAGCGGGGGTAGCACAGATACGCAGTATTTT.

The chain couples TRBV10-3 to TRBJ2-2, with TRBD2 matching 7 bases. Germline loops: CDR1 ENHRY, CDR2 SYGVKD. The CDR3 loop spans 14 amino acids. The J segment lost 1 base and the V segment lost 11 bases, leaving 7 bases of the junction unmatched. CDR3 region: CAVKRDKNTGELFF. CDR3 coding DNA: TGTGCCGTCAAGCGGGATAAGAACACCGGGGAGCTGTTTTTT.

This clonotype was counted ten times or more. The chain joins TRBV6-6 to TRBJ1-2; TRBD1 is a possible D gene (6 bases). Germline V gives CDR1 MNHNY, CDR2 SVGAGI (reference sequence). CDR3 length equals 13 residues. V lost 6 bases to trimming and J lost 1 base, with 9 bases between them. The CDR3 is CASRPGHNYGYTF. Written as DNA, the CDR3 is TGTGCCAGCAGGCCGGGACATAACTATGGCTACACCTTC.

The rearrangement uses TRBV7-9 and TRBJ2-3; 9 nucleotides line up with TRBD2. This CDR3 is 14 amino acids long. Unmatched junction bases numbered 6, after V lost 8 bases and J lost 3 bases. CDR1 and CDR2 (germline): SEHNR, FQNEAQ (reference sequence). CDR3 coding DNA: TGTGCCAGCCAGGGACTAGCTAAGACAGATACGCAGTATTTT. Translated: CASQGLAKTDTQYF.

As for this clonotype: A much larger clone sits a single nucleotide away, making a read error possible. This chain uses TRBV12-3 or TRBV12-4 with TRBJ1-2, with 9 bases lining up with TRBD1. There are 14 residues in the CDR3. The trim removed 6 bases at V and 3 bases at J, leaving 5 bases unmatched. This CDR3 reads CASRPGQGYYGYTF. CDR3 DNA: TGTGCCAGCAGACCGGGACAGGGTTACTATGGCTACACCTTC.

The chain couples TRBV12-3 or TRBV12-4 to TRBJ2-2; 7 nucleotides align to TRBD2. The CDR3 totals 14 residues. V lost 11 bases, J lost 1 base, and 7 bases stayed unmatched. The CDR3 DNA reads TGTGCCGGGCGGGAGTTTGGGAACACCGGGGAGCTGTTTTTT. This sequence encodes CAGREFGNTGELFF.

The genes are TRBV4-1 and TRBJ2-7; D unclear. V was cut by 1 base and J by 3 bases, with 10 bases left in between. Germline V lookup: CDR1 MGHRA, CDR2 YSYEKL. The CDR3 has 14 amino acids. The CDR3 coding sequence is TGCGCCAGCAGCCAAGGGTCGCCCTTCTACGAGCAGTACTTC. The encoded protein is CASSQGSPFYEQYF.

The chain uses TRBV3-1 and TRBJ2-5, with 7 bases that match TRBD2. The CDR3 covers 15 residues. Germline V gene sequence: CDR1 LGHDT, CDR2 YNNKEL (reference sequence). Trimming at V came to 1 base and at J to 11 bases, leaving 13 bases not matched to a gene. Here the CDR3 DNA reads TGTGCCAGCAGCCAAGCTGGGAGGGCCATTAATGAGCAGTACTTC. Encoded protein: CASSQAGRAINEQYF.

This clonotype is a singleton in its sample. The chain links TRBV7-9 to TRBJ2-1; D not resolved. CDR1 and CDR2 from the germline V gene are SEHNR and FQNEAQ (reference sequence). CDR3 length equals 13 residues. The V gene lost 5 bases and the J gene lost 7 bases, with 12 bases spanning the gap. CDR3 residues: CASSRVGKNEQFF. As DNA, the CDR3 is TGTGCCAGCAGCCGAGTCGGTAAAAATGAGCAGTTCTTC.

V is TRBV7-9 and J is TRBJ2-3; the D gene is possibly TRBD1 (6 bases). The CDR3 runs 16 residues. Germline-derived CDR1 and CDR2 are SEHNR and FQNEAQ (reference sequence). V lost 3 bases and J lost 2, with 15 bases in between. The CDR3 loop reads CASSLGTGQLTDTQYF. The CDR3 region has the DNA TGTGCCAGCAGCTTGGGGACGGGACAACTCACAGATACGCAGTATTTT.

The chain couples TRBV4-1 to TRBJ2-4; D is uncertain. This CDR3 spans 14 amino acids. The V end lost 1 base, the J end lost 3 bases, and 7 bases lay between the germline ends. Germline V gives CDR1 MGHRA, CDR2 YSYEKL. Written as DNA, the CDR3 is TGCGCCAGCAGCCAAGTGACAAACAAAAACATTCAGTACTTC. Amino acids: CASSQVTNKNIQYF.

This sequence joins TRBV19 and TRBJ2-2; a possible D gene is TRBD1 (6 bases). V was cut by 9 bases and J by 1 base, with 15 bases left in between. Per the germline V gene, CDR1 is LNHDA and CDR2 is SQIVND (reference sequence). The CDR3 runs to 15 residues. The CDR3 bases are TGTGCCAGCGCAGGGGTAAAAGGGAACACCGGGGAGCTGTTTTTT. Translating gives CASAGVKGNTGELFF.

The CDR3 bases are TGTGCCAGCAGGAAGCAGGGCCCGGGAGCCAATCAGCCCCAGCATTTT. It specifies CASRKQGPGANQPQHF. V is TRBV2 and J is TRBJ1-5; possibly TRBD1 for D (5 bases). Germline assignment: CDR1 SNHLY and CDR2 FYNNEI. The CDR3 spans 16 residues. V was clipped by 6 bases and J by 3 bases, with 18 bases between them. The variable domain in full, with the rest retrieved from reference TRBV2 and TRBJ1-5, is EPEVTQTPSHQVTQMGQEVILRCVPISNHLYFYWYRQILGQKVEFLVSFYNNEISEKSEIFDDQFSVERPDGSNFTLKIRSTKLEDSAMYFCASRKQGPGANQPQHFGDGTRLSIL.